This T cell receptor beta chain is drawn from a study of blood T cells in healthy people across ages (dated by TCRdb to between 2015 and 2016). Background for the entire study: Template switching captured roughly one uniquely barcoded TCR beta cDNA molecule per two T cells in model experiments. The study measured age-related changes in TCR beta repertoire diversity using deep sequencing normalized with unique cDNA molecular identifiers. Donors were grouped into four age groups: young (average approximately 15 years), middle-aged (about 40), aged (about 60) and long-lived (around 82). Donors of different ages were randomly distributed across sequencing lanes to avoid experimental bias. Using the same blood draw, the study looked at two additional independent replicas of 1 million unique cDNA reads for two donors, one aged 18 to 30 and the other aged 80 or older.

Donors were roughly 40 systemically healthy Caucasian individuals from Russia aged roughly 6 to 90 years. Each donor gave around 9.8 milliliters of peripheral blood, collected into EDTA-treated Vacutainer tubes. Ficoll-Paque density-gradient centrifugation was used to isolate PBMCs, with at least 6.5 million per sample. Total RNA was extracted from PBMCs with Trizol reagent, with at least 5.5 micrograms obtained per sample. For every donor, an aliquot of PBMCs went through flow cytometry to measure the percentages of naive CD45RAhigh/CD27high T cells. CDR1 is given as DFQATT and CDR2 as SNEGSKA, both from the germline V gene (reference sequence). Counted from cysteine to phenylalanine, this CDR3 has 13 amino acids. CDR3 DNA is the only sequence kept; it has 39 bases, read in frame from the first base. The junction carries 10 bases between V and J, which are trimmed by 0 bases and 5 bases respectively.

The library was made by 5' RACE. The instrument was an Illumina HiSeq 2500. The second PCR ran for roughly 7 to 11 cycles and used a J-beta primer mix along with a sample-barcoded 5' primer. Each TCR beta cDNA molecule received a unique molecular identifier from a template-switch 5' adaptor carrying 12 random nucleotides. At least 2.5 million CDR3-containing paired-end reads were obtained from each sample. The Mint cDNA synthesis kit, primed by a TRBC-specific oligonucleotide, was used to synthesize first-strand cDNA from all RNA. Following uracil-DNA glycosylase treatment, a first 18-cycle PCR with universal primers M1SS and BC2_uni_R was performed on all cDNA. The study's processing was this. Each sample was normalized by randomly selecting 1 million high-quality reads, each carrying a distinct molecular identifier. Instead of being binned into consensus sequences, reads with shared molecular identifiers were discarded. MiTCR, with a Q25 quality threshold and the strictest error-elimination algorithm, was used for CDR3 identification, clonotype clustering and error correction. A nonparametric unseen species model using Euler transformation provided a lower-bound estimate of total TCR beta diversity. The public reads were run again by TCRdb, first through fastp at Q25 and then through MiXCR, and only productive beta chains were kept. Every entry covers one CDR3 protein and lists the most common genes and DNA from its rows. TCRdb's processing, not the study's, gives the V and J calls here. For this sample the table gives some 1.4 million distinct CDR3 sequences, of which about 40% were detected only once. The ten largest clones capture 6.5% to 10% of the sample.

Overall results and qualifications from the work: Compared with the aged group, the long-lived group had more naive CD4+ T cells, fewer expanded clones and increased TCR diversity, a pattern suggesting age selection. Donor CMV infection status was unknown, potentially confounding age-related changes in expanded clonotypes. Since profiling was done on bulk unsorted PBMCs, naive and antigen-experienced compartments could not be conclusively compared. As age increased, observed TCR beta diversity per million T cells dropped in a roughly linear way, and a significant reduction was already evident by age around 41. There was a strong correlation between observed TCR beta diversity and the percentage of naive T cells measured by flow cytometry. Estimates of total diversity based on one million sequenced T cells were considered lower bounds and underestimates.

Remarks on this clonotype: Its antigen is unknown. The record has no base qualities; no much larger clone is one base away.

The rearranged segments are TRBV20-1 and TRBJ2-5; the D region possibly corresponds to TRBD1 (5 bases align). Sequenced material: blood. This clonotype was sampled from a woman younger than 30 in good health. The encoded CDR3 is CSAREAGRETQYF. The base sequence is TGCAGTGCTAGAGAGGCAGGGCGTGAGACCCAGTACTTC.